The 22 T cell receptor beta chains below were found in one sample sequenced in a study of cytomegalovirus exposure and HLA in healthy donors. Some clones are missing from TCRdb's copy, which holds only in-frame ones; the method was immunoSEQ multiplex PCR. The table includes more than 80,000 clones, about 96% detected once. Sequencing used PBMCs. The receptors originated from a young woman in good health and CMV-seronegative.

This chain connects TRBV9 to TRBJ2-1; TRBD1 matches at 8 bases. Germline CDR1 and CDR2: SGDLS and YYNGEE. Germline trimming cut 4 bases from V and 8 bases from J; bases unmatched to any gene: 11. This CDR3 has 15 residues. Here the CDR3 DNA reads TGTGCCAGCAGCCCAGTCCTCAGGGGGCTCGATGAGCAGTTCTTC. Translation: CASSPVLRGLDEQFF. Combining the CDR3 with reference TRBV9 and TRBJ2-1 gives the whole variable domain DSGVTQTPKHLITATGQRVTLRCSPRSGDLSVYWYQQSLDQGLQFLIQYYNGEERAKGNILERFSAQQFPDLHSELNLSSLELGDSALYFCASSPVLRGLDEQFFGPGTRLTVL.

The chain combines TRBV15 with TRBJ2-5, with TRBD2 matching over 10 bases. The CDR3 totals 15 residues. Germline values: CDR1 LNHNV, CDR2 YYDKDF (reference sequence). Unmatched junction bases numbered 6, after V lost 3 bases and J lost 5 bases. CDR3 DNA: TGTGCCACCAGCAGGACAGCGGGAGGGATGGAGACCCAGTACTTC. Encoded protein: CATSRTAGGMETQYF.

This chain connects TRBV14 to TRBJ2-7; D perhaps matches TRBD2 (5 bases). The CDR3 totals 18 residues. Germline V CDR1 and CDR2: SGHDN, FVKESK. V lost 4 bases, J lost 4 bases, and 26 bases lay in between. The CDR3 here is CASSPHLLSGGSPYEQYF. DNA for the CDR3: TGTGCCAGCAGCCCACACCTACTAAGCGGAGGTTCCCCTTACGAGCAGTACTTC.

The gene calls are TRBV29-1 and TRBJ2-1; D is unresolved. V shed 5 bases and J shed 8 bases, with 16 bases lying between them. Germline CDR1 SQVTM, CDR2 ANQGSEA. The CDR3 is 13 amino acids. CDR3 in DNA: TGCAGCGTTCCGACTGCCTCCCTGTATGAGCAGTTCTTC. This translates into CSVPTASLYEQFF.

V gene TRBV7-2 combines with J gene TRBJ2-2; TRBD2 might be the D (5 bases). Per the germline V gene, CDR1 is SGHTA and CDR2 is FQGNSA. V gave up 5 bases and J gave up 0 bases, with 19 bases separating them. The CDR3 loop spans 18 amino acids. CDR3 nucleotides: TGTGCCAGCAGCCCGACCTTCGTGCCTAGCTCGAACACCGGGGAGCTGTTTTTT. Amino acids: CASSPTFVPSSNTGELFF.

The chain links TRBV6-5 to TRBJ2-1, with D unclear. V shed 0 bases and J shed 6 bases, with 15 bases lying between them. The CDR3 runs to 16 residues. Germline CDR1 MNHEY, CDR2 SVGAGI. DNA of the CDR3: TGTGCCAGCAGTTACTCGGGCAGTCCACTGATCAATGAGCAGTTCTTC. It codes for CASSYSGSPLINEQFF.

The V and J genes are TRBV11-2 and TRBJ1-1; D may be TRBD1 (5 bases). Trimming removed 5 bases at V and 7 bases at J, with 17 bases between. Germline assignment: CDR1 SGHAT and CDR2 FQNNGV. This CDR3 is 14 amino acids long. The chain's CDR3 is CASSLPLGRDEAFF. DNA for the CDR3: TGTGCCAGCAGCCTACCCCTGGGCAGGGATGAAGCTTTCTTT.

The chain is built from TRBV7-9 and TRBJ1-4; D possibly corresponds to TRBD1 (5 bases). Germline CDR1 reads SEHNR; CDR2 reads FQNEAQ (reference sequence). The CDR3 runs 19 residues. V was clipped by 1 base and J by 0 bases, with 18 bases between them. The CDR3 nucleotides read TGTGCCAGCAGCTTAGTCGGGGGATTCGGCGGATCAACTAATGAAAAACTGTTTTTT. Its translation is CASSLVGGFGGSTNEKLFF.

The chain carries TRBV10-1 and TRBJ2-1, with 7 positions matching TRBD2. CDR1 is WNHNN, CDR2 SYGVQD, per germline (reference sequence). The J segment lost 10 bases and the V segment lost 2 bases, leaving 14 bases of the junction unmatched. This CDR3 is 16 amino acids long. The CDR3 is CASSENTGTIGGEQFF. The CDR3 nucleotides read TGCGCCAGCAGTGAGAATACCGGGACTATTGGCGGCGAGCAGTTCTTC.

V and J are TRBV21-1 and TRBJ2-4; TRBD2 was called by the table and not checked on the DNA. TRBV21-1 is described as a pseudogene. This CDR3 is built from 19 residues. In nucleotides, the CDR3 is TGTGCCAGCAGCAAGAGACTAGCGGGAGTTAGGGGAGCCAAAAACATTCAGTACTTC. Protein: CASSKRLAGVRGAKNIQYF.

The chain recombines TRBV7-9 with TRBJ1-1; maybe TRBD1 (6 bases). CDR3 length: 14 amino acids. Germline-derived CDR1 and CDR2 are SEHNR and FQNEAQ (reference sequence). V gave up 3 bases and J gave up 6 bases, with 14 bases separating them. CDR3: CASSLNQGFAEAFF. CDR3 bases: TGTGCCAGCAGCTTGAATCAGGGGTTCGCTGAAGCTTTCTTT. Variable domain in full (rest from reference TRBV7-9 and TRBJ1-1): DTGVSQNPRHKITKRGQNVTFRCDPISEHNRLYWYRQTLGQGPEFLTYFQNEAQLEKSRLLSDRFSAERPKGSFSTLEIQRTEQGDSAMYLCASSLNQGFAEAFFGQGTRLTVV.

The chain links TRBV9 to TRBJ2-1; D unresolved. This CDR3 comprises 14 residues. In germline, CDR1 is SGDLS, CDR2 YYNGEE. V dropped 4 bases and J dropped 5 bases, with 13 bases sitting between them. For the CDR3, the DNA is TGTGCCAGCAGCCCCCAAGAGGTGGACAATGAGCAGTTCTTC. This encodes CASSPQEVDNEQFF.

The J gene is TRBJ2-2, the V gene TRBV10-1; D gene unclear. The V gene lost 2 bases and the J gene lost 5 bases, with 12 bases spanning the gap. This CDR3 spans 15 amino acids. Germline V CDR1 and CDR2: WNHNN, SYGVQD (reference sequence). CDR3 sequence reads: CASSEGLGWTGELFF. The DNA for the CDR3 is TGCGCCAGCAGTGAGGGTCTAGGATGGACCGGGGAGCTGTTTTTT.

J is TRBJ1-5 and V is TRBV27; D uncertain. Trimming removed 7 bases at V and 4 bases at J, with 11 bases between. The CDR3 has 13 amino acids. Germline V gene sequence: CDR1 MNHEY, CDR2 SMNVEV (reference sequence). CDR3 DNA: TGTGCCAGCATGGGTAGCCGGAATCAGCCCCAGCATTTT. Translation: CASMGSRNQPQHF.

J is TRBJ2-3 and V is TRBV10-1; D unresolved. Per germline, CDR1 WNHNN and CDR2 SYGVQD (reference sequence). V lost 0 bases and J 1 base, leaving 14 bases between the germline ends. This CDR3 contains 17 residues. CDR3 amino acids: CASSESSPRSRTDTQYF. The CDR3 DNA reads TGCGCCAGCAGTGAGTCGAGTCCCCGCTCCCGCACAGATACGCAGTATTTT.

This clone was counted once. The chain has TRBV28 and TRBJ1-2; D call uncertain. The CDR3 has 14 residues. V was shortened by 1 base and J by 0 bases, with 6 bases between the two germline ends. The V gene's germline CDR1 is MDHEN and CDR2 SYDVKM. The CDR3 is CASSLSTTNYGYTF. The CDR3 nucleotides are TGTGCCAGCAGTTTATCTACGACTAACTATGGCTACACCTTC.

This chain links TRBV27 with TRBJ2-3; D may be TRBD1 (6 bases). V dropped 8 bases and J dropped 2 bases, with 11 bases sitting between them. The CDR3 sequence is 13 residues long. The germline V gene has CDR1 MNHEY and CDR2 SMNVEV (reference sequence). Here the CDR3 reads CASLGGSTDTQYF. The CDR3 coding sequence is TGTGCCAGCCTTGGGGGCTCCACAGATACGCAGTATTTT.

The chain recombines TRBV2 with TRBJ2-7; D perhaps matches TRBD1 (5 bases). CDR3 size: 14 residues. V was shortened by 6 bases and J by 2 bases, with 14 bases between the two germline ends. Germline V gene sequence: CDR1 SNHLY, CDR2 FYNNEI. The CDR3 protein is CASRPPGHTYEQYF. The CDR3 nucleotides read TGTGCCAGCAGGCCCCCCGGACACACCTACGAGCAGTACTTC.

The V call is TRBV25-1, the J call TRBJ2-1, with a possible D match to TRBD2 (5 bases). The CDR3 length is 14 residues. Germline CDR1 is MGHDK and CDR2 is SYGVNS. Trimming pared 1 base from V and 7 bases from J, leaving 11 bases between. CDR3 DNA: TGTGCCAGCAGTGAATTCGTCGGCGGGAATGAGCAGTTCTTC. This sequence encodes CASSEFVGGNEQFF.

The rearrangement uses TRBV7-8 and TRBJ1-6, with D uncertain. The CDR3 has 18 residues. V lost 5 bases, J lost 7 bases, and 24 bases lay in between. Germline V gene sequence: CDR1 SGHVS, CDR2 FQNEAQ. CDR3 protein: CASSPSIRVGEVNSPLHF. CDR3 sequence (DNA): TGTGCCAGCAGCCCCTCTATTAGGGTCGGGGAGGTGAATTCACCCCTCCACTTT.

The chain has TRBV6-1 and TRBJ1-1; D possibly corresponds to TRBD1 (5 bases). The germline V gene has CDR1 MNHNS and CDR2 SASEGT. The germline V and J ends were trimmed by 6 bases and 4 bases, with 15 bases remaining between them. This CDR3 spans 14 amino acids. This CDR3 reads CASSLGGVPTEAFF. CDR3 sequence (DNA): TGTGCCAGCAGCCTGGGGGGGGTCCCCACTGAAGCTTTCTTT.

The rearrangement links TRBV30 to TRBJ2-3; no firm D call. CDR1 GTSNPN and CDR2 SVGIG come from the germline V gene (reference sequence). V lost 3 bases and J 1 base, leaving 14 bases between the germline ends. The CDR3 is 15 amino acids. Written as DNA, the CDR3 is TGTGCCTGGAGCGCCACAGCCTCCCGCACAGATACGCAGTATTTT. Translated: CAWSATASRTDTQYF.